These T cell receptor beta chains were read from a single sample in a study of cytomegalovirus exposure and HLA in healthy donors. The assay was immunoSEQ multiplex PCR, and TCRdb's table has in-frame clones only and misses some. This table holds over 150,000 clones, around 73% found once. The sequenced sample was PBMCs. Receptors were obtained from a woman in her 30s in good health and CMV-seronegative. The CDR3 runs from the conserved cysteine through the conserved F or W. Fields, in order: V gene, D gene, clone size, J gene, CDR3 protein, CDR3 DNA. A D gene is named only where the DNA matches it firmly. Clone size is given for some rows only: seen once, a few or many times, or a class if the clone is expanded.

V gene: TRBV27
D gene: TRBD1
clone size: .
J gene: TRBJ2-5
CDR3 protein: CASSRWGQSPKETQYF
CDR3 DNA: TGTGCCAGCAGCCGATGGGGACAGAGCCCCAAAGAGACCCAGTACTTC

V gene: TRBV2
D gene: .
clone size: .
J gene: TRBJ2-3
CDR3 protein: CASSERQSTDTQYF
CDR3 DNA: TGTGCCAGCAGTGAAAGGCAATCGACTGATACGCAGTATTTT

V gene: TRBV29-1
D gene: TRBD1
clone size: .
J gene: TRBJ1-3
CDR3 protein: CSVAPGQSSGNTIYF
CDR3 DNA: TGCAGCGTTGCACCGGGACAGTCCTCTGGAAACACCATATATTTT

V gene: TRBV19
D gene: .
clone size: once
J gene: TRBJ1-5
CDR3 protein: CASSMGAGTRNQPQHF
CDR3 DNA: TGTGCCAGTAGTATGGGGGCCGGGACCCGCAATCAGCCCCAGCATTTT

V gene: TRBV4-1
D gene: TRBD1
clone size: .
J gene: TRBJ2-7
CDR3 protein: CASSLYDDRGRLEQYF
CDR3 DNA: TGCGCCAGCAGCCTCTACGACGACAGGGGACGGCTCGAGCAGTACTTC

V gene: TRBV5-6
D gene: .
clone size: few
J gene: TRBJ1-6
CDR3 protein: CASRTSRLNNSPLHF
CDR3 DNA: TGTGCCAGCAGAACGTCGAGATTAAATAATTCACCCCTCCACTTT

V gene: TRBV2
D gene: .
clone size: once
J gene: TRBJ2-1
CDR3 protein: CASLRDRFQNNEQFF
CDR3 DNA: TGTGCCAGCTTACGTGACAGGTTTCAAAACAATGAGCAGTTCTTC

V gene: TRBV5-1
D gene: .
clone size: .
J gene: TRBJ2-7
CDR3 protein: CASSSDGGPYEQYF
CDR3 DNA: TGCGCCAGCAGCTCGGACGGGGGGCCCTACGAGCAGTACTTC

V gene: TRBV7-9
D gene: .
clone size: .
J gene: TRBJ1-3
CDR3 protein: CASSLASSGNTIYF
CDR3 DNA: TGTGCCAGCAGCTTAGCCAGCTCTGGAAACACCATATATTTT

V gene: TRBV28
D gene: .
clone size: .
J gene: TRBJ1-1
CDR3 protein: CASSPRGTEAFF
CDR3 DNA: TGTGCCAGCAGTCCTCGCGGGACTGAAGCTTTCTTT

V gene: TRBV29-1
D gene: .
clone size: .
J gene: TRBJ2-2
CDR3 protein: CSVGGTTGELFF
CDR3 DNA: TGCAGCGTGGGCGGGACGACCGGGGAGCTGTTTTTT

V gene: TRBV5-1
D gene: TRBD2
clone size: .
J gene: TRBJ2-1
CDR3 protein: CASSWGTSGAGQQFF
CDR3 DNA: TGCGCCAGCAGCTGGGGGACTAGCGGGGCGGGTCAACAGTTCTTC

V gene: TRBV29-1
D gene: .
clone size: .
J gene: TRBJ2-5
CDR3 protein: CSVEVELEYF
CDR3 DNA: TGCAGCGTTGAAGTTGAGCTTGAGTACTTC